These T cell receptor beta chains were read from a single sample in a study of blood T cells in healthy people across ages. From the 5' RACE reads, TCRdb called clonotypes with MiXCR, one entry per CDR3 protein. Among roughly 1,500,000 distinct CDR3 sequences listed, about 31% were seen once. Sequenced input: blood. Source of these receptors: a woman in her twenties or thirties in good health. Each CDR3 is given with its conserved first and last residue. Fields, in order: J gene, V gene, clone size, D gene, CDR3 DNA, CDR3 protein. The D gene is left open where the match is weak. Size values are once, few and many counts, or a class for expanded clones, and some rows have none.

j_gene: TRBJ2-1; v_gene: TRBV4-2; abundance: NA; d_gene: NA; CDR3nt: TGTGCCAGCAGCCAAGATATGGCGGGGAGCTCCTACAATGAGCAGTTCTTC; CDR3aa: CASSQDMAGSSYNEQFF
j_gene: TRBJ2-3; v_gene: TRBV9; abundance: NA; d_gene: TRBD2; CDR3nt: TGTGCCAGCAGCGTAGATGGGACTAGCGGGGATACGCAGTATTTT; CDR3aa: CASSVDGTSGDTQYF
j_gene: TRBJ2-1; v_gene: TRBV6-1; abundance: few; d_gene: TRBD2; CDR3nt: TGTGCCAGCAGTCCCCTTCTAGCGGGGGGGAAAACCTGGAATGAGCAGTTCTTC; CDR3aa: CASSPLLAGGKTWNEQFF
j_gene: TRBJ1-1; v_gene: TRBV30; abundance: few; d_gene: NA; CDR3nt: TGTGCCTGGAGTGTAGGCCCGTTCATGAACACTGAAGCTTTCTTT; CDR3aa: CAWSVGPFMNTEAFF
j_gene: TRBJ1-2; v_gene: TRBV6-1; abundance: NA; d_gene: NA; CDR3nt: TGTGCCAGCAGGAAGGGTAATCTGCATGGCTACACCTTC; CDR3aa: CASRKGNLHGYTF
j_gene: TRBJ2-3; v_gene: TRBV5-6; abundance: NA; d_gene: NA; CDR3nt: TGTGCCAGCACCCGATTGGGGGTCACAGATACGCAGTATTTT; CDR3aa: CASTRLGVTDTQYF
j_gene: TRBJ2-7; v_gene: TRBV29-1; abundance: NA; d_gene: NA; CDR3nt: TGCAGCGTTGAAGTCGTTGGCTATTACAATGAGCAGTACTTC; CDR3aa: CSVEVVGYYNEQYF
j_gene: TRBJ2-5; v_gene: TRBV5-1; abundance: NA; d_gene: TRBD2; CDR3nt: TGCGCCAGCAGCTTTCCAAGACTAGCGGGGCGGGAGACCCAGTACTTC; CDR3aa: CASSFPRLAGRETQYF
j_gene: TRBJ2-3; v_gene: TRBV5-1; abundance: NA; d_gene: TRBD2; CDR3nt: TGCGCCAGCAGCTGGGGAACTAGCGGGGGGCTTCGGAGTGGCACAGATACGCAGTATTTT; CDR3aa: CASSWGTSGGLRSGTDTQYF
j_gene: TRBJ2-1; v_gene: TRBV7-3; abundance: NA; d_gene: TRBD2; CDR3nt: TGTGCCAGCAGCCCCCGTCTACTAGCGGGAGTACAATCGCCCTACAATGAGCAGTTCTTC; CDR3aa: CASSPRLLAGVQSPYNEQFF
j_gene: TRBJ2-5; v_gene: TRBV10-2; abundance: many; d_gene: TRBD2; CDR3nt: TGCGCCAGCAGATCCGGGACTACCATCCAAGAGACCCAGTACTTC; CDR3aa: CASRSGTTIQETQYF
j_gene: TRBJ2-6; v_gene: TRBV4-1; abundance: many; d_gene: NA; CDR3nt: TGCGCCAGCAGCCAAGATGCGTCCGGGGGCGCTGGGGCCAACGTCCTGACTTTC; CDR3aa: CASSQDASGGAGANVLTF
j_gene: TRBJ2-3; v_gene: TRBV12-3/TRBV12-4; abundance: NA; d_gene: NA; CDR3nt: TGTGCCAGCAGAGAGAGCACAGATGCGGAGTATTTT; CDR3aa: CASRESTDAEYF
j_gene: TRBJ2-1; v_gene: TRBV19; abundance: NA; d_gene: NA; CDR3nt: TGTGCCAGTAGTCCGCGGGGGCGCCTCTACAATGAGCAGTTCTTC; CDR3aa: CASSPRGRLYNEQFF
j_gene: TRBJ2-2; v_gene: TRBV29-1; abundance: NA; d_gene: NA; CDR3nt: TGCAGCGTTGAGTTCCCCGGGAGAGTAACCGGGGAGCTGTTTTTT; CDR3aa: CSVEFPGRVTGELFF
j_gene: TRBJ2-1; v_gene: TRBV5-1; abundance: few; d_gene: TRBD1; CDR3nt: TGCGCCAGCAGCTTCGGGACAGGGGGCAATGAGCAGTTCTTC; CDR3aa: CASSFGTGGNEQFF
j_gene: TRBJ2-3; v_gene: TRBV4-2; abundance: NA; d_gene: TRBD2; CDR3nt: TGTGCCAGCAGCCTAGTAAAGCGGGGGAGCACAGATACGCAGTATTTT; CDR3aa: CASSLVKRGSTDTQYF
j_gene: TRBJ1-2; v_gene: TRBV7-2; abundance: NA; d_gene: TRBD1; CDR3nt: TGTGCCAGCAGCTTAGAACGGACAGGGTTCGGCTACACCTTC; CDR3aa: CASSLERTGFGYTF
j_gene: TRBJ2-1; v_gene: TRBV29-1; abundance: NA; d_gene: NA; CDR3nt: TGCGGCGGAACCATAATCTCCTACAATGAGCAGTTCTTC; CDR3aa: CGGTIISYNEQFF
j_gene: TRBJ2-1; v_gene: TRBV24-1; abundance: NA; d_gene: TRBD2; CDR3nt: TGTGCCACCAGTGTCGGGACTAGCGGGAGAGGGAATGAGCAGTTCTTC; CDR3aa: CATSVGTSGRGNEQFF
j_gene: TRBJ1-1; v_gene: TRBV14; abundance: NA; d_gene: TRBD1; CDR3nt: TGTGCCAGCAGCGTCAGGGGACAGAACTTGAACACTGAAGCTTTCTTT; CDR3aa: CASSVRGQNLNTEAFF
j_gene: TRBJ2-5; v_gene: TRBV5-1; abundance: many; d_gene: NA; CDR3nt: TGCGCCAGCAGCTTGACAGGGACCATTCGGGAGACCCAGTACTTC; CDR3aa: CASSLTGTIRETQYF
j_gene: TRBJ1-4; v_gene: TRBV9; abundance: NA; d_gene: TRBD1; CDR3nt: TGTGCCAGCAGCGTACGTGGACAGGGAGGTGAAAAACTGTTTTTT; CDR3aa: CASSVRGQGGEKLFF
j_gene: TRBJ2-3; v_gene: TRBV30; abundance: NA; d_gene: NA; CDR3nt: TGTGCCTGGAGGGCCAGCACAGATACGCAGTATTTT; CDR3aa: CAWRASTDTQYF
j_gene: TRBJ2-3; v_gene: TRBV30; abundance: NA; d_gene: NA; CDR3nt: TGTGCCTCCACAAACCGGGACACCTCAGATACGCAGTATTTT; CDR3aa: CASTNRDTSDTQYF
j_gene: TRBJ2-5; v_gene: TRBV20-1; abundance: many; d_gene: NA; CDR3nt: TGCAGTGCCCTCGGACTAAAAGAGACCCAGTACTTC; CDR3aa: CSALGLKETQYF
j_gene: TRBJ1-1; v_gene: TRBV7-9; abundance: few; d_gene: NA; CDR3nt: TGTGCCAGTGACCCAGACAGACCCAACACTGAAGCTTTCTTT; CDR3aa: CASDPDRPNTEAFF
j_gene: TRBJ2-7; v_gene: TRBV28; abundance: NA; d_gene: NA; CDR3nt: TGTGCCGCGGCAATTACTTCCTACGAGCAGTACTTC; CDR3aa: CAAAITSYEQYF
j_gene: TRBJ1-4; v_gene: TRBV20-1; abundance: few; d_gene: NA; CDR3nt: TGCAGTGCTAGAGATTTCCAGAATGAAAAACTGTTTTTT; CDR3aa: CSARDFQNEKLFF
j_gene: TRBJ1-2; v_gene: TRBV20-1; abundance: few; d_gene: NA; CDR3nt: TGCAGTGCTATCTTGCCGGGACCTAACTATGGCTACACCTTC; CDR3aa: CSAILPGPNYGYTF
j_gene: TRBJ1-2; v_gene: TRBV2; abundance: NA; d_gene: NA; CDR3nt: TGTGCCAGCAGTGTCGAAACTAACTATGGCTACACCTTC; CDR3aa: CASSVETNYGYTF
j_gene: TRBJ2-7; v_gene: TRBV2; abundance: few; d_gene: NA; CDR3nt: TGTGCCAGCATTAACCCTCTAGCTAAAATAACCTACGAGCAGTACTTC; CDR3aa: CASINPLAKITYEQYF
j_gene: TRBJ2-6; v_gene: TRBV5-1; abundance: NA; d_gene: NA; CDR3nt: TGCGCCAGCAGCTTGTTCGTCCGGACGGACGGGGCCAACGTCCTGACTTTC; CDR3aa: CASSLFVRTDGANVLTF
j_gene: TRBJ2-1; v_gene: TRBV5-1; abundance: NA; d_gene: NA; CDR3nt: TGCGCCAGCAGCCCCACCGGGTTCCCCTACAATGAGCAGTTCTTC; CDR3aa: CASSPTGFPYNEQFF
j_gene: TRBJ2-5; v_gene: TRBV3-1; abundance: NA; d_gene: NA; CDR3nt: TGTGCCAGCAGCCAAGGGCTCCCGGGGAGGGAGACCCAGTACTTC; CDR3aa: CASSQGLPGRETQYF
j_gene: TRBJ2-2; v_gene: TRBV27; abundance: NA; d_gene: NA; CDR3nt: TGTGCCAGCATGTACGGGGGCCATACCGGCGGGGAGCTGTTTTTT; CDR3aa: CASMYGGHTGGELFF
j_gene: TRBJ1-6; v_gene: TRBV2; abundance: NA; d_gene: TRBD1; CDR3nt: TGTGCCAGCAGCCGGGACAGGGCGGAGAATTCACCCCTCCACTTT; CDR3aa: CASSRDRAENSPLHF